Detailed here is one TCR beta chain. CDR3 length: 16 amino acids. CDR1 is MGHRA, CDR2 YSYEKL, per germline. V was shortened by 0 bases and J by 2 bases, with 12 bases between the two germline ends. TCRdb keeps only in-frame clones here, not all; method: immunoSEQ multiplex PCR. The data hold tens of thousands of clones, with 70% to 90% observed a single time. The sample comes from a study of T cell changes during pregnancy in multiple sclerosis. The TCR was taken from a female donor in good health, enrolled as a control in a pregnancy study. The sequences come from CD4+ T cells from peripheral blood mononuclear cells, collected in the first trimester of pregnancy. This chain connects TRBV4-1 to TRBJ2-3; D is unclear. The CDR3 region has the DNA TGCGCCAGCAGCCAAGAGAGTGGCAGACACACAGATACGCAGTATTTT. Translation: CASSQESGRHTDTQYF.